The clone carrying this TCR beta chain appeared many times. What it binds is not known. The data originate from a study of T cell repertoires in cytomegalovirus infection. The wider study: Selection of CMV epitopes for the study included recently identified HLA-C-restricted and well-studied HLA-B-restricted ones. A matching HLA type, together with CMV infection, was signaled by public TCR beta signatures.

Broader study findings: Pooled public TCR beta family frequency picked out CMV carriers with the relevant HLA. HLA-C-restricted CMV clonotypes gave the most frequent clonotype in two of eight donors.

V dropped 11 bases and J dropped 0 bases, with 11 bases sitting between them. In germline, CDR1 is SGHTA, CDR2 FQGNSA. The CDR3 has 13 amino acids. TCRdb processed the reads anew with MiXCR; each CDR3 protein has one entry. The data show fewer than 1,000,000 distinct CDR3 sequences, about a third seen once. The chain has TRBV7-2 and TRBJ2-1; possibly TRBD2 for D (5 bases). The specimen comprised cultured CD8+ T cells from PBMCs, sampled from culture after CMV antigen stimulation. This clonotype originated in a human donor in good health (CMV status not recorded). Some clones in this sample may be carry-over from other donors' samples. The CDR3 sequence is CAGQGSSYNEQFF. The CDR3 DNA reads TGTGCCGGCCAAGGGAGCTCCTACAATGAGCAGTTCTTC.